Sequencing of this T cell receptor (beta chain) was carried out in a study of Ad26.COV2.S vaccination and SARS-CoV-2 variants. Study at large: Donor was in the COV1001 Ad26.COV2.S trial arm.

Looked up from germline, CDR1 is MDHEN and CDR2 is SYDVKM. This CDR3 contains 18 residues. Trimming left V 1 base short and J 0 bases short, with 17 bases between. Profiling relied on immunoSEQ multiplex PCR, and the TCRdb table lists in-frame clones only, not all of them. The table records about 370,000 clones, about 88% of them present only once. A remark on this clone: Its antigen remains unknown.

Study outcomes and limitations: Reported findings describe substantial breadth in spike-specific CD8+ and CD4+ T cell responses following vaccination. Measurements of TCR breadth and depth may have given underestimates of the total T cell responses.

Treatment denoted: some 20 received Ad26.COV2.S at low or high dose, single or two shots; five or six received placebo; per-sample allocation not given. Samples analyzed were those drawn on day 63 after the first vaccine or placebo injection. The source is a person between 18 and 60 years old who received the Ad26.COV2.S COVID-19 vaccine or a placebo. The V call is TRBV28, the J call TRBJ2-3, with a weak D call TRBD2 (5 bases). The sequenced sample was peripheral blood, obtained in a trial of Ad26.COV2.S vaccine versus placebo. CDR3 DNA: TGTGCCAGCAGTTTATCCATCCTTACTAGAACTAGCACAGATACGCAGTATTTT. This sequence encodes CASSLSILTRTSTDTQYF. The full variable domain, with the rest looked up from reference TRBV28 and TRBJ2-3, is DVKVTQSSRYLVKRTGEKVFLECVQDMDHENMFWYRQDPGLGLRLIYFSYDVKMKEKGDIPEGYSVSREKKERFSLILESASTNQTSMYLCASSLSILTRTSTDTQYFGPGTRLTVL.